The source of this T cell receptor (beta chain) is a study of control samples from healthy donors and cancer patients. Assay used: immunoSEQ multiplex PCR; TCRdb lists only in-frame clones, some missing. The sample lists 100,000 to 150,000 clones, approximately 92% occurring once. This CDR3 region has 16 residues. Trimming pared 1 base from V and 4 bases from J, leaving 16 bases between. Germline V gene data show CDR1 as MNHEY and CDR2 as SMNVEV (reference sequence). The receptor was isolated from a man between 18 and 29 years old in good health. The specimen sequenced was blood. The gene calls are TRBV27 and TRBJ2-5; D remains unclear. The CDR3 loop reads CASSLFRATARETQYF. In DNA, the CDR3 is TGTGCCAGCAGTTTATTTAGGGCAACAGCAAGAGAGACCCAGTACTTC.